This TCR beta chain was recorded in a study of blood T cells in healthy people across ages. Broader study findings: The long-lived group displayed more naive CD4+ cells, plus higher diversity, than the aged donors did.

This clonotype occurred a few times. Antigen specificity is unknown. Germline assignment: CDR1 MNHEY and CDR2 SMNVEV (reference sequence). V dropped 3 bases and J dropped 11; count of bases not matched to a gene: 4. CDR3 length: 13 amino acids. Isolated per sample were at least 7 million PBMCs. Total RNA, at least 5.5 micrograms per sample, was extracted from PBMCs. Then a second PCR, running roughly 7 to 11 cycles, was carried out with a sample-barcoded 5' primer and a J-beta primer mix. Each CDR3 protein is one row after TCRdb ran MiXCR on the 5' RACE reads. The repertoire consists of hundreds of thousands of distinct CDR3 sequences, with roughly 50% occurring once and the leading ten covering 30% to 35%.

V gene TRBV27 combines with J gene TRBJ2-3, with TRBD2 identical over 11 bases. The sequenced sample consisted of blood. The sequence came from a woman in her sixties or seventies in good health. The CDR3 coding sequence is TGTGCCAGCAGTTTCTCCCTAGCGGGAGGGCAGTATTTT. It codes for CASSFSLAGGQYF.